The 11 T cell receptor beta chains below all came from one sample that was sequenced in a study of T cell repertoires in cytomegalovirus infection. TCRdb redid the calling of the reads with MiXCR, one entry per CDR3 protein. This table holds 400,000 or so distinct CDR3 sequences, about a third found once. Sequences were obtained from PBMCs. The source is a human donor in good health (CMV status not recorded). Some clones in this sample may be carry-over from other donors' samples.

The chain employs TRBV6-1 and TRBJ2-1, with a possible D match to TRBD1 (6 bases). The CDR3 extends over 15 amino acids. V lost 4 bases and J lost 4, with 14 bases in between. Germline V gene sequence: CDR1 MNHNS, CDR2 SASEGT. This chain's CDR3 is CASSVGQKIYNEQFF. The CDR3 bases are TGTGCCAGCAGTGTGGGACAAAAAATTTACAATGAGCAGTTCTTC.

Remarks on this clonotype: One base away lies a much larger clone, so this may be a sequencing read error. The gene calls are TRBV7-6 and TRBJ2-1; the D gene is possibly TRBD2 (6 bases). The CDR3 covers 18 residues. Germline V gene sequence: CDR1 SGHVS, CDR2 FNYEAQ. In DNA, the CDR3 is TGTGCCAGCAGCCTAGCGCATAGGCACCAGAGCTCCTACAATGAGCAGTTCTTC. Its protein product is CASSLAHRHQSSYNEQFF.

This clonotype came up once. No conserved phenylalanine or tryptophan is present at the end of the CDR3, so a read error is the likely explanation. The V call is TRBV6-6, the J call TRBJ1-2; D is uncertain. V was shortened by 0 bases and J by 2 bases, with 10 bases between the two germline ends. There are 15 residues in the CDR3. Germline lookup yields CDR1 MNHNY and CDR2 SVGAGI (reference sequence). CDR3 residues: CASSYSTGPNYGYTL. CDR3 nucleotides: TGTGCCAGCAGTTACTCGACGGGCCCCAACTATGGCTACACCTTA.

This clonotype showed up just a few times. The chain employs TRBV20-1 and TRBJ1-1; D gene uncertain. The CDR3 runs 13 residues. Germline V lookup: CDR1 DFQATT, CDR2 SNEGSKA (reference sequence). Trimming removed 0 bases at V and 5 bases at J, with 10 bases between. DNA of the CDR3: TGCAGTGCTAGAGATGGGGAGAATACTGAAGCTTTCTTT. Protein product: CSARDGENTEAFF.

This clonotype has at least ten counts. The chain combines TRBV7-6 with TRBJ1-2; no definite D call. Germline CDR1 reads SGHVS; CDR2 reads FNYEAQ. The length of the CDR3 is 14 residues. Trimming took off 5 bases at V and 0 bases at J, with 10 bases between the two ends. The DNA of the CDR3 is TGTGCCAGCAGCCTCTCGACAACTAACTATGGCTACACCTTC. It is translated as CASSLSTTNYGYTF.

This rearrangement joins TRBV4-2 to TRBJ2-7, with 11 bases fitting TRBD2. Germline CDR1 is LGHNA and CDR2 is YNFKEQ. The CDR3 sequence is 15 residues long. The ends lost 2 bases at V and 2 bases at J; junction bases unmatched: 2. CDR3 sequence reads: CASSQTSGGAYEQYF. CDR3 DNA sequence: TGTGCCAGCAGCCAAACTAGCGGGGGTGCCTACGAGCAGTACTTC.

V usage is TRBV20-1 and J usage is TRBJ1-5, with D tentatively TRBD1 (5 bases). Trimming left V 2 bases short and J 2 bases short, with 19 bases between. There are 17 residues in the CDR3. Germline CDR1 reads DFQATT; CDR2 reads SNEGSKA (reference sequence). CDR3 region: CSARTIGGRGGNQPQHF. DNA for the CDR3: TGCAGTGCTAGAACCATCGGGGGGAGGGGTGGCAATCAGCCCCAGCATTTT.

The gene calls are TRBV7-9 and TRBJ1-4; no clear D. The CDR3 loop spans 16 amino acids. Trimming shortened V by 1 base and J by 4 bases, and 13 bases separated the two germline ends. Per germline, CDR1 SEHNR and CDR2 FQNEAQ (reference sequence). CDR3 in amino acids: CASSLVLGGRNEKLFF. CDR3 in DNA: TGTGCCAGCAGCTTAGTACTGGGCGGCCGTAATGAAAAACTGTTTTTT.

This rearrangement joins TRBV12-3 or TRBV12-4 to TRBJ1-2, with TRBD1 matching 7 bases. The CDR3 totals 17 residues. The trim removed 6 bases at V and 4 bases at J, leaving 17 bases unmatched. For the CDR3, the DNA is TGTGCCAGCAGACACCCGGGACAGAACCATCTACGCTATGGCTACACCTTC. Translated: CASRHPGQNHLRYGYTF.

This clonotype was seen ten or more times. The chain combines TRBV7-8 with TRBJ2-3; D remains unclear. V gave up 5 bases and J gave up 3 bases, with 6 bases separating them. Germline V gene data show CDR1 as SGHVS and CDR2 as FQNEAQ. This CDR3 contains 12 residues. Written as DNA, the CDR3 is TGTGCCAGCAGCCGCCTAACAGATACGCAGTATTTT. This encodes CASSRLTDTQYF.

The chain links TRBV5-1 to TRBJ1-1; possible D gene TRBD1, 5 bases. The CDR3 is 15 residues long. CDR1 is SGHRS and CDR2 is YFSETQ in the germline V gene. Trimming left V 1 base short and J 6 bases short, with 16 bases between. DNA for the CDR3: TGCGCCAGCAGCTTGATTCCGGGGGATGTGGCTGAAGCTTTCTTT. It translates to CASSLIPGDVAEAFF.